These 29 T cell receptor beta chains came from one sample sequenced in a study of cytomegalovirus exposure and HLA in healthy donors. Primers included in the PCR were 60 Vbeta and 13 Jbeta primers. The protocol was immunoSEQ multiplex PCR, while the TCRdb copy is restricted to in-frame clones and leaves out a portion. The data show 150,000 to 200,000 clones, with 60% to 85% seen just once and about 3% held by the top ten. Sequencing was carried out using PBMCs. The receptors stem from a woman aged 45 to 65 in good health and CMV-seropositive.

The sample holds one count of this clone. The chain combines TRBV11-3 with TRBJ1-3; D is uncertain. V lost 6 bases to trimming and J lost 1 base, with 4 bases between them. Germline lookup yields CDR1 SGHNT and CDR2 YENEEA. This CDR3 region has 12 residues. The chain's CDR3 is CASSESGNTIYF. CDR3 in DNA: TGTGCCAGCAGTGAGTCTGGAAACACCATATATTTT.

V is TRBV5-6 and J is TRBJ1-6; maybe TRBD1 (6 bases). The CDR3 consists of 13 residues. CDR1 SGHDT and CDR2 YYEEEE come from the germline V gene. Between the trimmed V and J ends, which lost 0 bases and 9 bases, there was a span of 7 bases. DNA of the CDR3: TGTGCCAGCAGCTTGGAACAGGGTTCACCCCTCCACTTT. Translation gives CASSLEQGSPLHF. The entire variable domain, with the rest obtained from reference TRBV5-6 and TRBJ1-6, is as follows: DAGVTQSPTHLIKTRGQQVTLRCSPKSGHDTVSWYQQALGQGPQFIFQYYEEEERQRGNFPDRFSGHQFPNYSSELNVNALLLGDSALYLCASSLEQGSPLHFGNGTRLTVT.

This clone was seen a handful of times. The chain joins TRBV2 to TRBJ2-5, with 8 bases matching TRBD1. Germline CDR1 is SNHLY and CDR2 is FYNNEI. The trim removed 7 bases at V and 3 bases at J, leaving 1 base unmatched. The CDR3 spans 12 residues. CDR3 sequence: CASKTGEETQYF. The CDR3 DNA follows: TGTGCCAGCAAGACAGGGGAAGAGACCCAGTACTTC.

CDR3 bases: TGTGCCAGCTCTCTGTGGGAGGAAAGCTCCTACGAGCAGTACTTC. This encodes CASSLWEESSYEQYF. The V and J genes are TRBV6-6 and TRBJ2-7, with D possibly TRBD2 on 6 matching bases. Germline V gives CDR1 MNHNY, CDR2 SVGAGI (reference sequence). V dropped 8 bases and J dropped 0 bases, with 17 bases sitting between them. The CDR3 has 15 residues.

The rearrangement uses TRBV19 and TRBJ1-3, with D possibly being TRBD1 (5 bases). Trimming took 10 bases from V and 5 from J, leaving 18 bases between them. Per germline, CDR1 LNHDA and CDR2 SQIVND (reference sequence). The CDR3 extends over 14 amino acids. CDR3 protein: CATSAGGRRNTIYF. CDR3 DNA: TGTGCCACATCGGCGGGGGGTCGAAGAAACACCATATATTTT.

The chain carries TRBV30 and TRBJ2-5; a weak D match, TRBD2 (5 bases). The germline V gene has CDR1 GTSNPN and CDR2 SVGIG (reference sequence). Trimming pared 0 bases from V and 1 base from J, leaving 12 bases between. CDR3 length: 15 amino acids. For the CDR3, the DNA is TGTGCCTGGAGTGTATTAGCGTACAGCCAAGAGACCCAGTACTTC. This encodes CAWSVLAYSQETQYF.

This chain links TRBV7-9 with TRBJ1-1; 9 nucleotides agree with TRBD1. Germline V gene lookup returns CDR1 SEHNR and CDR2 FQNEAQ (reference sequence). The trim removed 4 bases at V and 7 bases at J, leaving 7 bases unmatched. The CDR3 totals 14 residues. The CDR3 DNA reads TGTGCCAGCAGCTCCGACAGGGGGTTTAGTGAAGCTTTCTTT. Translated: CASSSDRGFSEAFF.

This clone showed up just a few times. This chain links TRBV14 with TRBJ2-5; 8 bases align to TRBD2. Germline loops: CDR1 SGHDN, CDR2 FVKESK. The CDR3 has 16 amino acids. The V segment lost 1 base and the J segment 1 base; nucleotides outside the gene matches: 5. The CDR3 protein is CASSQVVGGGQETQYF. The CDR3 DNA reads TGTGCCAGCAGCCAAGTTGTCGGGGGGGGCCAAGAGACCCAGTACTTC. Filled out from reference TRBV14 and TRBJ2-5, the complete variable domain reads EAGVTQFPSHSVIEKGQTVTLRCDPISGHDNLYWYRRVMGKEIKFLLHFVKESKQDESGMPNNRFLAERTGGTYSTLKVQPAELEDSGVYFCASSQVVGGGQETQYFGPGTRLLVL.

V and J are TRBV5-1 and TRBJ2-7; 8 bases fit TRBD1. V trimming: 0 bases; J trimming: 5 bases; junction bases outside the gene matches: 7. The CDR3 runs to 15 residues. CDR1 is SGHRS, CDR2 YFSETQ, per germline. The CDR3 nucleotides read TGCGCCAGCAGCTTGGAAGGACAGGGAATCGACGAGCAGTACTTC. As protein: CASSLEGQGIDEQYF.

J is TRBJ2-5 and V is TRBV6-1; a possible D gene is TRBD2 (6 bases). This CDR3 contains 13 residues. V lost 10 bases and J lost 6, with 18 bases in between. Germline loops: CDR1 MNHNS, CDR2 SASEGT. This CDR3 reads CATDKGGGKTQYF. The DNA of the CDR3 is TGTGCCACTGATAAGGGCGGAGGGAAGACCCAGTACTTC.

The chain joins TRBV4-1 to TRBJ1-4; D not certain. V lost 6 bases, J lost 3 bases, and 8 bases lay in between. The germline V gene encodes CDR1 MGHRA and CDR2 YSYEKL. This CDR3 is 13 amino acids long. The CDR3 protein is CASSGEANEKLFF. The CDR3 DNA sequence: TGCGCCAGCAGTGGGGAGGCTAATGAAAAACTGTTTTTT.

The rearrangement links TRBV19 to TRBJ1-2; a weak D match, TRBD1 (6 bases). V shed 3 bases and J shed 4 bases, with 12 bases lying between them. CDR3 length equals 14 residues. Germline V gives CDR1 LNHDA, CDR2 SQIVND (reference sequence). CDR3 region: CASSMGDISYGYTF. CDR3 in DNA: TGTGCCAGTAGTATGGGGGACATAAGCTATGGCTACACCTTC.

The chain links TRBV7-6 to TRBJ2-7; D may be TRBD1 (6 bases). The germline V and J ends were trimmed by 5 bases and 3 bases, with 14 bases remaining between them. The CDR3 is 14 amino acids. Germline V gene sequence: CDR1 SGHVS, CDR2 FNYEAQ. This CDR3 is CASSPPDRHYEQYF. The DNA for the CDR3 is TGTGCCAGCAGCCCGCCAGACAGGCACTACGAGCAGTACTTC.

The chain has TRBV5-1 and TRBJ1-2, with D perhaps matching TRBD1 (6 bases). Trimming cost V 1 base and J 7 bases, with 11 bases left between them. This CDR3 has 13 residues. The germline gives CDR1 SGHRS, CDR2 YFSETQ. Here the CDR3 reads CASSLSGEGGYTF. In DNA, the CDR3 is TGCGCCAGCAGCTTGTCAGGGGAAGGTGGCTACACCTTC.

Here the CDR3 reads CATSPQIYSPYEQYF. The CDR3, as DNA: TGTGCCACCAGCCCTCAGATCTACAGCCCCTACGAGCAGTACTTC. This chain links TRBV15 with TRBJ2-7; D remains unclear. The V and J ends lost 5 bases and 2 bases respectively, with 16 bases between them. Germline V gene sequence: CDR1 LNHNV, CDR2 YYDKDF (reference sequence). The CDR3 runs 15 residues.

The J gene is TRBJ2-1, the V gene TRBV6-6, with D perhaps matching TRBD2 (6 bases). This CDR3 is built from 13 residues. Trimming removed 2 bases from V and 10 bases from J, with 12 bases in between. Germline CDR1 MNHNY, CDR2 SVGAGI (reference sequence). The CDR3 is CASSYDLGGEQFF. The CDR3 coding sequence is TGTGCCAGCAGTTACGACTTGGGGGGAGAGCAGTTCTTC.

DNA for the CDR3: TGTGCCAGCAGTTCCCAGGCCCGAAATGAGCAGTTCTTC. It yields the protein CASSSQARNEQFF. This chain links TRBV6-6 with TRBJ2-1; no clear D gene. V lost 4 bases, J lost 7 bases, and 11 bases lay in between. This CDR3 has 13 residues. CDR1 is MNHNY, CDR2 SVGAGI, per germline (reference sequence).

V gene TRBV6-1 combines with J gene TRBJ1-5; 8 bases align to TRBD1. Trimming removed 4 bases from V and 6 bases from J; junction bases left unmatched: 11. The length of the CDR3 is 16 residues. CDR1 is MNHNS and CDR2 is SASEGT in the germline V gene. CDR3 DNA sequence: TGTGCCAGCAGTGTAGGAGACAGGGGTGGGATTCAGCCCCAGCATTTT. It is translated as CASSVGDRGGIQPQHF.

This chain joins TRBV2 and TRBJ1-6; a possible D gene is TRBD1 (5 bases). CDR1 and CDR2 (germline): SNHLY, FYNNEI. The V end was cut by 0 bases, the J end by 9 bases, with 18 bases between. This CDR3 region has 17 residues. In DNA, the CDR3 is TGTGCCAGCAGTGAAGCCCGAACCGCGGGGCCCTTTTCACCCCTCCACTTT. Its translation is CASSEARTAGPFSPLHF.

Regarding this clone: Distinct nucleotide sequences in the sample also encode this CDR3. The CDR3 sequence is CASSFRGRNQPQHF. CDR3 nucleotide sequence: TGTGCCAGCAGTTTTAGGGGGAGAAATCAGCCCCAGCATTTT. The chain couples TRBV27 to TRBJ1-5, with a possible D match to TRBD1 (6 bases). V was pared by 3 bases and J by 4 bases, with 10 bases between. The CDR3 runs 14 residues. Germline CDR1 and CDR2: MNHEY and SMNVEV (reference sequence).

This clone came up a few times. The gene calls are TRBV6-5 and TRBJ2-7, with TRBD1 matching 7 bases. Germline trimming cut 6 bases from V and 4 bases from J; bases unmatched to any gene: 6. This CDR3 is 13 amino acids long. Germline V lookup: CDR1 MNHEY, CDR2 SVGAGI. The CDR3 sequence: CASSRGQIYEQYF. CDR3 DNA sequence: TGTGCCAGCAGCCGGGGACAGATATACGAGCAGTACTTC.

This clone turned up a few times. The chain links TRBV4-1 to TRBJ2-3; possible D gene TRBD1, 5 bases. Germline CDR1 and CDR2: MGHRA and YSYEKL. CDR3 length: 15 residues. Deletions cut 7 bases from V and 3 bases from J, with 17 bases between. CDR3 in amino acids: CASTTGPLGTDTQYF. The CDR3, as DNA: TGCGCCAGCACTACAGGTCCCCTCGGGACAGATACGCAGTATTTT.

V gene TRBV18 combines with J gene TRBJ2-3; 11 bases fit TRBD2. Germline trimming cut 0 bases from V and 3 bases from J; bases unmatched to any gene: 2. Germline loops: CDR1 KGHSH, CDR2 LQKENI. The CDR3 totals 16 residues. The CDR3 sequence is CASSPPLAGGTDTQYF. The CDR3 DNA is TGTGCCAGCTCACCACCCCTAGCGGGGGGAACAGATACGCAGTATTTT. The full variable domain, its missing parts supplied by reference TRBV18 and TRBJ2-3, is NAGVMQNPRHLVRRRGQEARLRCSPMKGHSHVYWYRQLPEEGLKFMVYLQKENIIDESGMPKERFSAEFPKEGPSILRIQQVVRGDSAAYFCASSPPLAGGTDTQYFGPGTRLTVL.

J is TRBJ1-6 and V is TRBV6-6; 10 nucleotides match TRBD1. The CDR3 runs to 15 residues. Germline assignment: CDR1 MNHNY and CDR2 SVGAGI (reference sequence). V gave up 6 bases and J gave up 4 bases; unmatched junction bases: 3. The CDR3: CASRTGQGYNSPLHF. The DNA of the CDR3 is TGTGCCAGCAGGACGGGACAGGGGTATAATTCACCCCTCCACTTT.

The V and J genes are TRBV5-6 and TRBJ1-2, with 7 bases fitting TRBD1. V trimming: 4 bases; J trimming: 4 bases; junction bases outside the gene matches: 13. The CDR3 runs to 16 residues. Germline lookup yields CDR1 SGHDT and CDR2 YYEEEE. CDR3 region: CASSQLQGVTIYGYTF. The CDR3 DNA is TGTGCCAGCAGCCAACTTCAGGGGGTAACAATCTATGGCTACACCTTC. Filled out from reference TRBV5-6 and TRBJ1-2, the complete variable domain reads DAGVTQSPTHLIKTRGQQVTLRCSPKSGHDTVSWYQQALGQGPQFIFQYYEEEERQRGNFPDRFSGHQFPNYSSELNVNALLLGDSALYLCASSQLQGVTIYGYTFGSGTRLTVV.

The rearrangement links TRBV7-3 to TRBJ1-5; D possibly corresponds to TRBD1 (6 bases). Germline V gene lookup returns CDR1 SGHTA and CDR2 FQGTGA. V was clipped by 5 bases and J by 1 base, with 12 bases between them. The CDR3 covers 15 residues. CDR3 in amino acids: CASSGRGGSNQPQHF. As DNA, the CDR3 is TGTGCCAGCAGCGGAAGGGGGGGGAGCAATCAGCCCCAGCATTTT.

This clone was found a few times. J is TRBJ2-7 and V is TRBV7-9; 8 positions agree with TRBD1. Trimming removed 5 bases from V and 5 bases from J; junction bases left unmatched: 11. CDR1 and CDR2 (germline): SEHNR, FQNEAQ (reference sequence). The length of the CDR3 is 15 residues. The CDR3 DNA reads TGTGCCAGCAGCGACACCGGGACAGGTCGGGACGAGCAGTACTTC. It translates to CASSDTGTGRDEQYF.

This chain's CDR3 is CASSLDRVSDTQYF. In nucleotides, the CDR3 is TGTGCCAGCAGCTTGGACAGGGTATCGGATACGCAGTATTTT. This rearrangement joins TRBV5-4 to TRBJ2-3, with D maybe TRBD1 (6 bases). The CDR3 extends over 14 amino acids. CDR1 and CDR2 from the germline V gene are SGHNT and YYREEE (reference sequence). V lost 0 bases and J 6 bases, leaving 11 bases between the germline ends.

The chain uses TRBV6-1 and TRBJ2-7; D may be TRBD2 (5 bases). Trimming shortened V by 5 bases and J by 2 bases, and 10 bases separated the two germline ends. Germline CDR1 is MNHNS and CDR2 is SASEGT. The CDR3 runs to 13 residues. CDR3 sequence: CASSRGRAYEQYF. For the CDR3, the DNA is TGTGCCAGCAGTCGGGGTAGGGCCTACGAGCAGTACTTC.